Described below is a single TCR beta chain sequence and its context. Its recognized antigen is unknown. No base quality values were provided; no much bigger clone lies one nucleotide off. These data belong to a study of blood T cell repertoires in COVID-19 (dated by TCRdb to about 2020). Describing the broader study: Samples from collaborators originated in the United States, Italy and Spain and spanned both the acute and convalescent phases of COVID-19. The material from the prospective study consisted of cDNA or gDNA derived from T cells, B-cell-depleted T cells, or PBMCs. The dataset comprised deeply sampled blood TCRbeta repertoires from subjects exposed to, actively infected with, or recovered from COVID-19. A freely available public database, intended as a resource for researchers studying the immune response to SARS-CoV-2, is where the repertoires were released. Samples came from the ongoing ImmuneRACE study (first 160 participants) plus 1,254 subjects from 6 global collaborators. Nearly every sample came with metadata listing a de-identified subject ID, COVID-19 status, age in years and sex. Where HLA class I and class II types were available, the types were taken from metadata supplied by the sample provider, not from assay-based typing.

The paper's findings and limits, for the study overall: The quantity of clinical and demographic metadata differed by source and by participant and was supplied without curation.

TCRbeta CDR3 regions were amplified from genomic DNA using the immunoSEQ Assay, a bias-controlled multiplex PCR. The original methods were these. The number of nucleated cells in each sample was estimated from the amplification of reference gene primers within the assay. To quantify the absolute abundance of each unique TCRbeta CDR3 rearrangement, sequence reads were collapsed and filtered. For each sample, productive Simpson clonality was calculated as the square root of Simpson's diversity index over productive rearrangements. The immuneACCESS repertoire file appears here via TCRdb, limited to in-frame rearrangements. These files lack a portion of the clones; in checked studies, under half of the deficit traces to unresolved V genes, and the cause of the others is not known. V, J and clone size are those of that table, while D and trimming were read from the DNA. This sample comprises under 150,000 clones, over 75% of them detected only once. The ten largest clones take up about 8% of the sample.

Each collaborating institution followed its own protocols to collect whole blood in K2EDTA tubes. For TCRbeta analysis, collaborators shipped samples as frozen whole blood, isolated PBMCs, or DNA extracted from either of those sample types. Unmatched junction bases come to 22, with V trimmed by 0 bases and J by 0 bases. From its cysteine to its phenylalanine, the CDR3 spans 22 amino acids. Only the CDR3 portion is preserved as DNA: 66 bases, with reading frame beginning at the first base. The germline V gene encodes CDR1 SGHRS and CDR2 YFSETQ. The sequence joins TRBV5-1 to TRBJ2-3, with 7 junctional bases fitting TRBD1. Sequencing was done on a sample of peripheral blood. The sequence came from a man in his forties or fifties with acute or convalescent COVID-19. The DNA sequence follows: TGCGCCAGCAGCTTGGCCGTAAAGATAGGGAGACAGGGAATAACTAGCACAGATACGCAGTATTTT. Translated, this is CASSLAVKIGRQGITSTDTQYF.